Listed below are T cell receptor beta chains from one sample, sequenced in a study of T cell responses to AZD1222 COVID-19 vaccine. Data came from immunoSEQ multiplex PCR; TCRdb stores just in-frame clones and leaves some out. The sample lists 130,000 or so clones, roughly nine tenths occurring once. Sequences were derived from peripheral blood, sampled 28 days after the second AZD1222 dose. The origin of the receptors is an adult who received the AZD1222 COVID-19 vaccine. Each CDR3 is given without its conserved first and last residue. Fields, in order: V gene, CDR3 length, J gene, CDR3 protein.

TRBV27	16	TRBJ2-7	ASSSLPRGGATDYEQY
TRBV27	13	TRBJ1-5	ASSIGSSGNQPQH
TRBV2	12	TRBJ2-1	ASSERANKDEQF
TRBV4-3	14	TRBJ2-2	ASSQDLAGETGELF
TRBV11-3	11	TRBJ2-2	ASHRGDTGELF
TRBV6-2/TRBV6-3	13	TRBJ2-1	ASSYQQSSYNEQF
TRBV5-4	12	TRBJ1-3	ASSLAEDGNTIY
TRBV9	15	TRBJ2-7	ASSVGLGTGSSYEQY
TRBV18	15	TRBJ2-6	ASSPPPGRSGANVLT
TRBV5-4	12	TRBJ2-2	ASSLRGGTGELF
TRBV7-2	13	TRBJ2-7	ASSLGGRSSYEQY
TRBV15	13	TRBJ2-2	ATSRVRSDTGELF
TRBV4-1	14	TRBJ2-1	ASSQDSGSYYNEQF
TRBV27	9	TRBJ1-1	ASEDGTEAF
TRBV5-1	13	TRBJ1-1	ASSLDPGGLAEAF
TRBV7-9	12	TRBJ1-2	ASSSRAESYGYT
TRBV7-9	15	TRBJ2-3	ASSRPPGQRSTDTQY
TRBV12-3/TRBV12-4	11	TRBJ2-1	ASSPGGRNEQF
TRBV6-2/TRBV6-3	11	TRBJ2-7	ASSYSEVYEQY
TRBV6-2/TRBV6-3	13	TRBJ1-5	ASSSGRFSNQPQH
TRBV3-1/TRBV3-2	16	TRBJ1-5	ASSQDAPGQDYAQPQH
TRBV20-1	9	TRBJ1-1	SADWAGESF
TRBV5-6	11	TRBJ1-6	ASRPDRYSPLH
TRBV2	10	TRBJ2-7	ASSEDLDEQY
TRBV5-1	12	TRBJ1-2	ASSLRQDPYGYT
TRBV3-1/TRBV3-2	13	TRBJ1-1	ASSQDLGRNTEAF
TRBV28	12	TRBJ2-1	ASSLLGEYNEQF
TRBV20-1	12	TRBJ1-4	SASMGTTNEKLF
TRBV29-1	9	TRBJ2-3	SVERAGTQY
TRBV3-1/TRBV3-2	13	TRBJ2-5	ASSRQAGNQETQY
TRBV15	14	TRBJ1-6	ATSPANTLNNSPLH
TRBV5-1	14	TRBJ2-2	ASSSAGGMNTGELF
TRBV20-1	9	TRBJ1-4	SASREEKLF
TRBV4-3	13	TRBJ1-1	ASSQYRTGGTEAF
TRBV3-1/TRBV3-2	13	TRBJ1-6	ASSPGRVLGSPLH
TRBV15	11	TRBJ1-5	ATSTGGYQPQH
TRBV9	14	TRBJ1-2	ASSLSSAYGYYGYT
TRBV29-1	11	TRBJ1-1	SVRGRMNTEAF
TRBV27	15	TRBJ1-5	ASSFHPGVVGDQPQH
TRBV11-2	14	TRBJ2-3	ASSQRLGGSTDTQY
TRBV24-1	13	TRBJ2-1	ATNTRWGGLNEQF
TRBV4-1	13	TRBJ1-2	ASSQEYQRHYGYT
TRBV27	12	TRBJ1-6	ASHRGLNNSPLH
TRBV28	9	TRBJ2-7	ASATAEEQY
TRBV12-3/TRBV12-4	11	TRBJ1-5	ASRGQGVQPQH
TRBV19	16	TRBJ1-5	ASSIGFGTGKSNQPQH
TRBV7-2	15	TRBJ2-7	ASSLRLAGGPSYEQY
TRBV4-3	13	TRBJ1-4	ASSREGQAGEKLF
TRBV2	11	TRBJ1-1	ASGQGMNTEAF
TRBV6-5	13	TRBJ1-1	ASRNGGTGKSLTF
TRBV5-6	13	TRBJ2-1	ASSSSPGSFNEQF
TRBV29-1	11	TRBJ2-7	SVKERGSYEQY
TRBV7-8	13	TRBJ1-5	ASSSADRNNQPQH